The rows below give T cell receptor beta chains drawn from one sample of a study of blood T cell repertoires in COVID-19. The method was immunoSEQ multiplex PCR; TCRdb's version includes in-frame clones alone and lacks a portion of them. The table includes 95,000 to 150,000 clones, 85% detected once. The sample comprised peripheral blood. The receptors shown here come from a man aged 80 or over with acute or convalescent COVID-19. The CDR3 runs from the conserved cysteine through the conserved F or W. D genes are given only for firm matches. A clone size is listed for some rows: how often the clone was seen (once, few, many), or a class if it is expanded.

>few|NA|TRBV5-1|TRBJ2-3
TGCGCCAGCAGCTTTTTTAGGGGCGGCACAGATACGCAGTATTTT
CASSFFRGGTDTQYF
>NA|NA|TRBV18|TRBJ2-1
TGTGCCAGCTCACAGGTAAGCGACTACAATGAGCAGTTCTTC
CASSQVSDYNEQFF
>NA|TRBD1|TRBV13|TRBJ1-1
TGTGCCAGCAGCAGCGGGACAGGGGGCGGCACTGAAGCTTTCTTT
CASSSGTGGGTEAFF
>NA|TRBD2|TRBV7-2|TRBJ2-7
TGTGCCAGCAGCTTACTTGCGGGAGGGCCGCTCGAGCAGTACTTC
CASSLLAGGPLEQYF
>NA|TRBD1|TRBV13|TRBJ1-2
TGTGCCAGCAGCCCTCGTAGGACAGGGCACTATGGCTACACCTTC
CASSPRRTGHYGYTF
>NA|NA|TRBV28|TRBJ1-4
TGTGCCAGCAGTTCGTCAGGGGAAACTAATGAAAAACTGTTTTTT
CASSSSGETNEKLFF
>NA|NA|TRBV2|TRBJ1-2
TGTGCCAGTGACAGTCTTAACTATGGCTACACCTTC
CASDSLNYGYTF
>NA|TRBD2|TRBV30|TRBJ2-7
TGTGCCTGGGAGTTGGGGACTAGGGACTACCTGGGCCAGCAGTACTTC
CAWELGTRDYLGQQYF
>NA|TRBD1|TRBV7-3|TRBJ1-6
TGTGCCAGCAGCTTGGACAGGGGGCAGAATTCACCCCTCCACTTT
CASSLDRGQNSPLHF
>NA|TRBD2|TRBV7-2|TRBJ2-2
TGTGCCAGCAGCTTAGCTGGGCGGGAGGCCGGGGAGCTGTTTTTT
CASSLAGREAGELFF
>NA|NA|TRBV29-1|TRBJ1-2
TGCAGCGTTGATCCCGGGAGCGGTGGCTACACCTTC
CSVDPGSGGYTF